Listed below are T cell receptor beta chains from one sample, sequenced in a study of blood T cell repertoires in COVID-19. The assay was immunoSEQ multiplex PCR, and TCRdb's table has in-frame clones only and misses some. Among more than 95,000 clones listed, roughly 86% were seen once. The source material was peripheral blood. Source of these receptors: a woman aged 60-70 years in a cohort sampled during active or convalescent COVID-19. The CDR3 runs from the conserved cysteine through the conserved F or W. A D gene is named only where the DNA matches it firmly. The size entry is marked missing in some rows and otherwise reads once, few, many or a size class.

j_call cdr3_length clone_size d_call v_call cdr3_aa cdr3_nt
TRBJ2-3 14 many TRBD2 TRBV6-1 CASSVAGVGDTQYF TGTGCCAGCAGTGTAGCGGGAGTAGGAGATACGCAGTATTTT
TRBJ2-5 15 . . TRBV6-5 CASSSDAVESVTQYF TGTGCCAGCAGTTCCGATGCGGTGGAGTCGGTGACCCAGTACTTC
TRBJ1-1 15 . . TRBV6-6 CASSYSKGMNTEAFF TGTGCCAGCAGTTACTCGAAGGGGATGAACACTGAAGCTTTCTTT
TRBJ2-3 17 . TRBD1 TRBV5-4 CASSLAQGATSTDTQYF TGTGCCAGCAGCTTGGCCCAGGGGGCCACCAGCACAGATACGCAGTATTTT
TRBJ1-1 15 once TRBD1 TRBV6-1 CASSEDLQGGTEAFF TGTGCCAGCAGTGAAGATTTACAGGGGGGGACTGAAGCTTTCTTT
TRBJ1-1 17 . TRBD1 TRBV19 CASFPNSGTVMNTEAFF TGTGCCAGTTTCCCAAACTCCGGGACAGTCATGAACACTGAAGCTTTCTTT
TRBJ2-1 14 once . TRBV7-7 CASSLGDTSNEQFF TGTGCTAGCAGCTTAGGGGACACCTCCAATGAGCAGTTCTTC
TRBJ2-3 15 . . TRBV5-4 CASSLDSDSTDTQYF TGTGCCAGCAGCTTGGACTCCGATAGCACAGATACGCAGTATTTT
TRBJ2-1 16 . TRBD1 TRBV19 CASSIERRGLYNEQFF TGTGCCAGTAGTATAGAAAGAAGGGGGCTGTACAATGAGCAGTTCTTC
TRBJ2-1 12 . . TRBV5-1 CASSITQGSLFF TGCGCCAGCAGCATCACTCAGGGATCTTTGTTCTTC
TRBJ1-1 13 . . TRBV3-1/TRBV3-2 CASSQYGETEAFF TGTGCCAGCAGCCAATACGGGGAGACTGAAGCTTTCTTT
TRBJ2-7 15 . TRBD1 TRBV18 CASSPQQGSPYEQYF TGTGCCAGCTCACCACAACAGGGGAGCCCCTACGAGCAGTACTTC
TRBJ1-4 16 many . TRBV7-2 CASSLGGQTKREKLFF TGTGCCAGCAGCTTAGGCGGGCAGACCAAACGTGAAAAACTGTTTTTT
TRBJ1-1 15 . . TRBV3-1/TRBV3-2 CASSQDVVMNTEAFF TGTGCCAGCAGCCAAGACGTCGTAATGAACACTGAAGCTTTCTTT
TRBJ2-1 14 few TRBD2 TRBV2 CASSDPSGPNEQFF TGTGCCAGCAGTGACCCTAGCGGTCCCAATGAGCAGTTCTTC
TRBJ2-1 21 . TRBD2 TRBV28 CASSTRGAPGLAGRSYNEQFF TGTGCCAGCAGTACGAGGGGAGCACCGGGACTAGCGGGCCGCTCCTACAATGAGCAGTTCTTC
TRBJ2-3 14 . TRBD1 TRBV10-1 CASTQGQGTDTQYF TGCGCCAGCACCCAGGGACAGGGAACAGATACGCAGTATTTT
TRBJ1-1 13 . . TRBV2 CASSLTAEAEAFF TGTGCCAGCAGTTTGACAGCCGAGGCTGAAGCTTTCTTT
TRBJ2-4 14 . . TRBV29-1 CSVESAGLRNIQYF TGCAGCGTTGAGTCGGCGGGGCTACGGAACATTCAGTACTTC
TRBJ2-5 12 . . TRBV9 CASSSNQETQYF TGTGCCAGCAGCTCAAACCAAGAGACCCAGTACTTC
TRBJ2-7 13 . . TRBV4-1 CASSPGVSYEQYF TGCGCCAGCAGCCCGGGAGTATCCTACGAGCAGTACTTC
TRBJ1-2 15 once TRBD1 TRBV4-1 CASSQTGTGGSGYTF TGCGCCAGCAGCCAGACCGGGACAGGGGGCAGTGGCTACACCTTC